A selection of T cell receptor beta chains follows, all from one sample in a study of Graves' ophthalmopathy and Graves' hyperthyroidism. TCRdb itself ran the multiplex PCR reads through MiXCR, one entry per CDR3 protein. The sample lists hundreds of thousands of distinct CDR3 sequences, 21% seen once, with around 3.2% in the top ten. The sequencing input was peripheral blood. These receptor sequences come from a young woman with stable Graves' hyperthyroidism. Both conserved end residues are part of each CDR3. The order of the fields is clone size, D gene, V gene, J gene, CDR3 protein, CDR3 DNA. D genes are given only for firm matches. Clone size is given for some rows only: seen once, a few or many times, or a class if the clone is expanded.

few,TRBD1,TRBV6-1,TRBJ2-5,CASSENRGHETEYF,TGTGCCAGCAGTGAAAACAGGGGGCACGAGACGGAGTACTTC
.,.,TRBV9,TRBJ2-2,CASSVKAGSNTGELFF,TGTGCCAGCAGCGTAAAGGCGGGATCGAACACCGGGGAGCTGTTTTTT
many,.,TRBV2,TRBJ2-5,CASSEREVGVRTQYF,TGTGCCAGCAGTGAGCGAGAGGTGGGGGTTCGGACCCAGTACTTC
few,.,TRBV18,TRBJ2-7,CASSPLEDSHEQYF,TGTGCCAGCTCACCGTTGGAGGACAGCCACGAGCAGTACTTC
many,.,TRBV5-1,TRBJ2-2,CASSFPSGDTGELFF,TGCGCCAGCAGCTTCCCCTCCGGGGACACCGGGGAGCTGTTTTTT
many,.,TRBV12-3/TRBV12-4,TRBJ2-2,CASSFLLAWGELFF,TGTGCCAGCAGTTTTTTACTAGCCTGGGGGGAGCTGTTTTTT
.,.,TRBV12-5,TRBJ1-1,CASGLASHAGVLEAFF,TGTGCTAGTGGTTTGGCTTCTCACGCAGGGGTTTTAGAAGCTTTCTTT
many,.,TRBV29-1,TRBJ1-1,CSVASGTANTEAFF,TGCAGCGTTGCATCCGGGACGGCGAACACTGAAGCTTTCTTT
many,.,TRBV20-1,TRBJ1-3,CSARRQSGNTIYF,TGCAGTGCTAGGAGGCAGTCTGGAAACACCATATATTTT
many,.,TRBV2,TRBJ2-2,CASNDGAGRTGELFF,TGTGCCAGCAACGATGGGGCAGGGCGGACCGGGGAGCTGTTTTTT
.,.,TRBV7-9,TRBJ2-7,CASSFGSLFAPYF,TGTGCCAGCAGCTTCGGGTCTCTGTTTGCCCCGTACTTC
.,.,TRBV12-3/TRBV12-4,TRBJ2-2,CASSSDRQYTGELFF,TGTGCCAGCAGTTCCGACAGGCAATACACCGGGGAGCTGTTTTTT